This T cell receptor (beta chain) was sequenced for a study of cytomegalovirus exposure and HLA in healthy donors. It was with 60 Vbeta and 13 Jbeta primers that the PCR ran. Original handling: Later analysis identified roughly 82 million unique TCR beta chains, approximately 10 million shared. Libraries were prepared by immunoSEQ multiplex PCR; TCRdb keeps only in-frame clonotypes and omits some of them. The DNA was the basis for D and trimming; V, J and clone size are from that table. The table includes roughly 150,000 clones, around 84% detected once. Regarding the study as a whole: As was reported, the HLA-A and HLA-B alleles of most subjects were accurately predicted from TCR beta sequences. In all likelihood, a cluster of highly shared sequence variants was a sequencing artifact. As was reported, the classifier diagnosed cytomegalovirus status with high specificity and sensitivity.

The count of this clone is one. Its target is not known. This CDR3 has 17 residues. V was cut by 2 bases and J by 4 bases, with 19 bases left in between. Germline V gives CDR1 MDHEN, CDR2 SYDVKM. The sequenced sample was PBMCs. The V call is TRBV28, the J call TRBJ2-3; D is possibly TRBD2 (7 bases). This sequence was found in a boy between 2 and 10 years old in good health and CMV-seronegative. CDR3 sequence reads: CASSLVRGGLQADTQYF. In DNA, the CDR3 is TGTGCCAGCAGTTTAGTAAGGGGGGGACTCCAGGCAGATACGCAGTATTTT.